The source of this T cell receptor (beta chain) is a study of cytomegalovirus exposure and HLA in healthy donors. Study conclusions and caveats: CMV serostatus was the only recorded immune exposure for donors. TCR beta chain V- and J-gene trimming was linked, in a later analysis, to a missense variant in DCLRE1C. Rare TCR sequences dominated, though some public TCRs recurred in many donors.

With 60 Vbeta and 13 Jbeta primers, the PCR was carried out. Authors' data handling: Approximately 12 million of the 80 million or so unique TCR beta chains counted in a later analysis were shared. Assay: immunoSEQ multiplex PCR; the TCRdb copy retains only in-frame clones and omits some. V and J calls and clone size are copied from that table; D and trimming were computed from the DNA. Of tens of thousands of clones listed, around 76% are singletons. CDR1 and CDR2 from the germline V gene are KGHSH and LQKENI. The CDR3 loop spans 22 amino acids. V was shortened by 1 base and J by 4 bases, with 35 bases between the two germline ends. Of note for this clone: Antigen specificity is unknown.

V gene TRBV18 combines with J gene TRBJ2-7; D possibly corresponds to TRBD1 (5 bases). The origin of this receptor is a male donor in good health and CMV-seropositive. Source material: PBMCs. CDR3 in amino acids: CASSPRSLVSGPLSVVGYEQYF. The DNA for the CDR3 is TGTGCCAGCTCACCACGCTCCCTGGTGTCAGGGCCCCTCTCTGTAGTTGGGTACGAGCAGTACTTC.